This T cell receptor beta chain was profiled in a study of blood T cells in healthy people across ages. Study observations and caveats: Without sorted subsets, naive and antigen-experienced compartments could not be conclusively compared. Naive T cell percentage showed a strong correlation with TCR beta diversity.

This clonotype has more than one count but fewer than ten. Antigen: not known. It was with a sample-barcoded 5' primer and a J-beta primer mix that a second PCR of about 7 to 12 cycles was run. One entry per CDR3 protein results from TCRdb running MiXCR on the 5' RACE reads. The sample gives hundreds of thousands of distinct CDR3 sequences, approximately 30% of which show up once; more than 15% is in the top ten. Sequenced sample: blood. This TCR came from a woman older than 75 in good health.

CDR3 amino acids: CASSMTVTNTEAFF. The CDR3 DNA is TGTGCCAGCAGCATGACAGTCACGAACACTGAAGCTTTCTTT. This sequence joins TRBV7-6 and TRBJ1-1, with a possible D match to TRBD1 (5 bases). In germline, CDR1 is SGHVS, CDR2 FNYEAQ. V was shortened by 5 bases and J by 1 base, with 11 bases between the two germline ends. This CDR3 has 14 amino acids.